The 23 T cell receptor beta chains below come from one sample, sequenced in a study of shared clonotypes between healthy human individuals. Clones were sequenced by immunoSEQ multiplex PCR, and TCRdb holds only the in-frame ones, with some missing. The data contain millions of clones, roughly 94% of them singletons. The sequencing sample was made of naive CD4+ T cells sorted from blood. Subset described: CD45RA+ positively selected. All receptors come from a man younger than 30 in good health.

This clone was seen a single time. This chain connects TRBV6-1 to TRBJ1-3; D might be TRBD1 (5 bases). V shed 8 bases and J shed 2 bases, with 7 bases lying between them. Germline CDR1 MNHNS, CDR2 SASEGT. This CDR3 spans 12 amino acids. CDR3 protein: CASRGAGNTIYF. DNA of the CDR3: TGTGCCAGCCGGGGGGCTGGAAACACCATATATTTT.

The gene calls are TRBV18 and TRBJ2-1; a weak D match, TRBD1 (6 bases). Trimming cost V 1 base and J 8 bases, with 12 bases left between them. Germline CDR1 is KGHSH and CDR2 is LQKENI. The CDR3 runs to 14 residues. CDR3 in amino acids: CASSPQRQVYEQFF. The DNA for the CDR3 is TGTGCCAGCTCACCACAAAGACAGGTATATGAGCAGTTCTTC.

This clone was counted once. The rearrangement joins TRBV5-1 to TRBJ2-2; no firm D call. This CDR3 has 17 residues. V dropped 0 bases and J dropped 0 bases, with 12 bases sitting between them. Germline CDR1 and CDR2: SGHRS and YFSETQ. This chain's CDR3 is CASSLVVTQSNTGELFF. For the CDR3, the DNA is TGCGCCAGCAGCTTGGTAGTGACACAGTCGAACACCGGGGAGCTGTTTTTT.

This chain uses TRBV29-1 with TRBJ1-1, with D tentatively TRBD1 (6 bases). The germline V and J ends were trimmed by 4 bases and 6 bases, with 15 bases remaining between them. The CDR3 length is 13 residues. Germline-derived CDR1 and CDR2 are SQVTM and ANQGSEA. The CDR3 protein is CSVVGRGRAEAFF. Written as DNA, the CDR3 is TGCAGCGTTGTGGGCAGGGGAAGAGCTGAAGCTTTCTTT.

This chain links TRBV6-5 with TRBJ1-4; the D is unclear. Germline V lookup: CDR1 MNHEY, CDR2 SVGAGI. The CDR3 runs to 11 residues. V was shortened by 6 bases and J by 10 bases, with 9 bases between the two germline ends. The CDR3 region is CASRNLGKLFF. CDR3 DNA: TGTGCCAGCAGAAATCTAGGAAAACTGTTTTTT.

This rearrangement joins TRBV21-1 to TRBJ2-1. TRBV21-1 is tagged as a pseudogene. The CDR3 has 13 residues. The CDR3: CASSRASDNEQFF. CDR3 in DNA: TGTGCCAGCAGCAGGGCCAGCGACAATGAGCAGTTCTTC.

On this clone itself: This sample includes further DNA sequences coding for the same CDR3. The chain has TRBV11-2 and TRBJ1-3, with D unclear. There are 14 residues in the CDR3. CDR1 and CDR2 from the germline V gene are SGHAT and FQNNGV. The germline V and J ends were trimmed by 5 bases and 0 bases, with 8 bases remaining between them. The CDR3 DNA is TGTGCCAGCAGCCCTACAGACTCTGGAAACACCATATATTTT. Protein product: CASSPTDSGNTIYF.

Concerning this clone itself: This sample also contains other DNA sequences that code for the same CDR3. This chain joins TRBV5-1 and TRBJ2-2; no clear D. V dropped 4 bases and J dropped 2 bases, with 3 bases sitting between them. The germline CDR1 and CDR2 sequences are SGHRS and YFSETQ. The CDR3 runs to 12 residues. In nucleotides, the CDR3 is TGCGCCAGCAGCGTCAACACCGGGGAGCTGTTTTTT. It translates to CASSVNTGELFF.

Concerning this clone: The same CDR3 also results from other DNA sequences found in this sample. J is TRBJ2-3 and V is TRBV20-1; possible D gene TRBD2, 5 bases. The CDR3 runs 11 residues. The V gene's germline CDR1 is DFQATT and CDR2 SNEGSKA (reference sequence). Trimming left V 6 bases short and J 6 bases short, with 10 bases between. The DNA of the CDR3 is TGCAGTGCCAGGCGGGCGGATACGCAGTATTTT. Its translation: CSARRADTQYF.

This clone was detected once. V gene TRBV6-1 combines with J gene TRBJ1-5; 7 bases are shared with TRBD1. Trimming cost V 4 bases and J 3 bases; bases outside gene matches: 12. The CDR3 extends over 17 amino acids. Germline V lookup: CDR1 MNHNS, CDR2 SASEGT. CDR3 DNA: TGTGCCAGCAGTGTGCAAGGGGGCTCGACCTTCAATCAGCCCCAGCATTTT. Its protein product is CASSVQGGSTFNQPQHF.

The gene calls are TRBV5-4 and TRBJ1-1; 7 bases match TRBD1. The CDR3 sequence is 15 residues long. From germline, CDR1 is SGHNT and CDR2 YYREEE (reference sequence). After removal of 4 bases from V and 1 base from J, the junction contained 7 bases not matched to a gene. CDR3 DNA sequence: TGTGCCAGCAGCCCTAACAGGGGTCAGAACACTGAAGCTTTCTTT. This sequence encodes CASSPNRGQNTEAFF.

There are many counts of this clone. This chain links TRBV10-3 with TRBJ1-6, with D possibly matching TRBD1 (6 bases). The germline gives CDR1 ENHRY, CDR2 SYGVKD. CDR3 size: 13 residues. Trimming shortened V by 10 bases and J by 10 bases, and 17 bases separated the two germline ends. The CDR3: CATRGGEESPLHF. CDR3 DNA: TGTGCCACCCGGGGGGGCGAGGAATCACCCCTCCACTTT.

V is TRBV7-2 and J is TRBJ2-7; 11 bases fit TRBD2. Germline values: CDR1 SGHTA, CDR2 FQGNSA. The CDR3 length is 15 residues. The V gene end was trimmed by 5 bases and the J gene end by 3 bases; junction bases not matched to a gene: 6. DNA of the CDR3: TGTGCCAGCAGCACGACTAGCGGGACCTACTACGAGCAGTACTTC. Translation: CASSTTSGTYYEQYF.

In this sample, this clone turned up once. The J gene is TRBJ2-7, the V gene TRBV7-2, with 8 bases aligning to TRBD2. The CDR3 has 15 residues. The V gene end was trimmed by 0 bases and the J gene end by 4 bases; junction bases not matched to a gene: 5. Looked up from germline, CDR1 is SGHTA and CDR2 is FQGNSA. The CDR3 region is CASSLASGGPYEQYF. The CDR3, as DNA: TGTGCCAGCAGCTTAGCGTCGGGGGGGCCTTACGAGCAGTACTTC.

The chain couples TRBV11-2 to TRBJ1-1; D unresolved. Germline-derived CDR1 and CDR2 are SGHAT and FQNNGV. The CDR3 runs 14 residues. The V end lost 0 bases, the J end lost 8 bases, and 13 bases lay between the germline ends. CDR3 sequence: CASSLDPQAAEAFF. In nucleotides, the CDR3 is TGTGCCAGCAGCTTAGATCCCCAAGCGGCCGAAGCTTTCTTT. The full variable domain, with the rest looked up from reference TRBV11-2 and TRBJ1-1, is EAGVAQSPRYKIIEKRQSVAFWCNPISGHATLYWYQQILGQGPKLLIQFQNNGVVDDSQLPKDRFSAERLKGVDSTLKIQPAKLEDSAVYLCASSLDPQAAEAFFGQGTRLTVV.

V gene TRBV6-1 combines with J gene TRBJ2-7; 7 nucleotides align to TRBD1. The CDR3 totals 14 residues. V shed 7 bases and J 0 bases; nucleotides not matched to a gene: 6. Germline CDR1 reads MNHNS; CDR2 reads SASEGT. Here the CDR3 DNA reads TGTGCCAGCAAGTTATGGGACAGCTCCTACGAGCAGTACTTC. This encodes CASKLWDSSYEQYF.

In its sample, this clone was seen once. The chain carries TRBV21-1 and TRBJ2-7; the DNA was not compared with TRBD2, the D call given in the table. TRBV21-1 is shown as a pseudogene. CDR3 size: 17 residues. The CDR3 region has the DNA TGTGCCAGCAGCCGCTCTTTCTCGGGACTAGCTTCCTACGAGCAGTACTTC. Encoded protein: CASSRSFSGLASYEQYF.

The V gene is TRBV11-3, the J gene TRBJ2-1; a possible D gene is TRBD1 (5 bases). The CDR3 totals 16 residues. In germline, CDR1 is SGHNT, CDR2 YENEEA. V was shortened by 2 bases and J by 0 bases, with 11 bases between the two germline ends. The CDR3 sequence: CASSLRGIGSYNEQFF. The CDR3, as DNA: TGTGCCAGCAGCTTAAGGGGCATCGGCTCCTACAATGAGCAGTTCTTC.

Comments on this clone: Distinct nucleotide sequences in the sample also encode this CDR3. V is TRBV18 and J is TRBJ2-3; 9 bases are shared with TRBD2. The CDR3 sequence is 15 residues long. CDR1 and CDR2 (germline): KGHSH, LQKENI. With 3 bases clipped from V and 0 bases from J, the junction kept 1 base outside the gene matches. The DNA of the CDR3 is TGTGCCAGCTCACCGCTAGCGGGAAGCACAGATACGCAGTATTTT. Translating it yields CASSPLAGSTDTQYF.

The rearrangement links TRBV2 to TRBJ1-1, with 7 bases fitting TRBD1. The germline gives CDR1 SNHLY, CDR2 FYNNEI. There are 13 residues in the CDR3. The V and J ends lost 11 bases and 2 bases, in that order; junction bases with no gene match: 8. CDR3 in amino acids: CAGWDSFNTEAFF. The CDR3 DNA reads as TGTGCCGGTTGGGACAGCTTTAACACTGAAGCTTTCTTT.

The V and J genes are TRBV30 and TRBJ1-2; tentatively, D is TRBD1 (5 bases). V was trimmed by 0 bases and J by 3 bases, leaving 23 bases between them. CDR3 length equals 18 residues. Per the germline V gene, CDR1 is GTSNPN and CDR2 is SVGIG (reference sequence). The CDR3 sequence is CAWSVIRQGLEEDYGYTF. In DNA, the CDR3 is TGTGCCTGGAGTGTAATAAGGCAGGGATTGGAAGAGGACTATGGCTACACCTTC.

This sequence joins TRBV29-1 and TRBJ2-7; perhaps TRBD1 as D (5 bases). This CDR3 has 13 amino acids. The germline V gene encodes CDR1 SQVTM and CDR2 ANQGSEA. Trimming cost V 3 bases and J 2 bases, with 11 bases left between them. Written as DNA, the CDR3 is TGCAGCGTTGAGACAGAAATTACCTACGAGCAGTACTTC. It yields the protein CSVETEITYEQYF.

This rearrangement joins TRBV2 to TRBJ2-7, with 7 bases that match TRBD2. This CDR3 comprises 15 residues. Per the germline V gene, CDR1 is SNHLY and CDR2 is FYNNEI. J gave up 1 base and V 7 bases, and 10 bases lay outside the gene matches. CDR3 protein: CASTPGGTMSYEQYF. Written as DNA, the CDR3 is TGTGCCAGCACCCCGGGGGGAACTATGTCCTACGAGCAGTACTTC.